The rows below give T cell receptor beta chains drawn from one sample of a study of OX40 agonist ivuxolimab in advanced cancers. Some clones are missing from TCRdb's copy, which holds only in-frame ones; the method was immunoSEQ multiplex PCR. In the table there are roughly 40,000 clones, more than 70% of which are singletons. Source: CD4+ or CD8+ T cells sorted from blood, taken in a trial of the OX40 agonist ivuxolimab. These receptor sequences come from an adult with an advanced solid tumor such as melanoma, head and neck, liver or kidney cancer. The CDR3 runs from the conserved cysteine through the conserved F or W. Each record gives: V gene, D gene, clone size, J gene, CDR3 protein, CDR3 DNA. A D gene is named only where the DNA matches it firmly. Rows give clone size only sometimes, using once, few, many, or a class for an expanded clone.

TRBV2	NA	NA	TRBJ2-1	CASSEAAAGSFFNEQFF	TGTGCCAGCAGTGAAGCAGCCGCTGGGAGCTTTTTTAATGAGCAGTTCTTC
TRBV6-6	NA	NA	TRBJ2-7	CASSYRVSYEQYF	TGTGCCAGCAGCTATAGAGTTTCCTACGAGCAGTACTTC
TRBV27	NA	NA	TRBJ2-2	CASSFVGLNTGELFF	TGTGCCAGCAGTTTTGTGGGGTTGAACACCGGGGAGCTGTTTTTT
TRBV5-1	TRBD2	NA	TRBJ2-3	CASSARLAGVLTDTQYF	TGCGCCAGCAGCGCCCGACTAGCGGGAGTCCTCACAGATACGCAGTATTTT
TRBV7-9	NA	NA	TRBJ1-1	CASGPVSGHGNTEAFF	TGTGCCAGCGGACCCGTCTCTGGACACGGAAACACTGAAGCTTTCTTT
TRBV2	TRBD1	NA	TRBJ1-2	CASSGSGGNRYGYTF	TGTGCCAGCAGTGGATCAGGGGGTAACCGCTATGGCTACACCTTC
TRBV10-3	NA	NA	TRBJ1-2	CAIISGQSRSNYGYTF	TGTGCCATCATAAGTGGGCAGAGCCGTTCTAACTATGGCTACACCTTC
TRBV20-1	NA	NA	TRBJ2-1	CSGGPGNEQFF	TGCAGTGGAGGGCCAGGCAATGAGCAGTTCTTC
TRBV30	TRBD1	once	TRBJ1-4	CACGQGGEKLFF	TGTGCCTGTGGACAGGGAGGTGAAAAACTGTTTTTT
TRBV5-1	NA	NA	TRBJ1-3	CARDKPGDTIYF	TGCGCCAGGGACAAGCCGGGAGACACCATATATTTT
TRBV7-9	NA	NA	TRBJ1-2	CASSLKTEYGYTF	TGTGCCAGCAGCTTAAAAACAGAGTATGGCTACACCTTC
TRBV5-6	NA	NA	TRBJ2-1	CASSFSAIDEQFF	TGTGCCAGCAGCTTTTCCGCTATTGATGAGCAGTTCTTC
TRBV10-3	TRBD1	NA	TRBJ2-7	CAGGQELREQYF	TGTGCCGGGGGACAGGAGTTACGGGAGCAGTACTTC
TRBV7-9	NA	once	TRBJ1-4	CASSLVRGRDEKLFF	TGTGCCAGCAGCTTAGTGAGGGGCAGGGATGAAAAACTGTTTTTT
TRBV12-5	NA	NA	TRBJ2-1	CASGLVEDLGSSYNEQFF	TGTGCTAGTGGTTTGGTAGAGGATTTGGGCTCCTCCTACAATGAGCAGTTCTTC
TRBV6-5	TRBD2	NA	TRBJ2-3	CASRPGLAGGDTQYF	TGTGCCAGCAGGCCAGGACTAGCGGGGGGAGATACGCAGTATTTT
TRBV6-5	TRBD1	once	TRBJ2-7	CASSYRTGSYEQYF	TGTGCCAGCAGTTACCGGACAGGGAGCTACGAGCAGTACTTC
TRBV4-1	NA	NA	TRBJ2-5	CASSQGPGSPRETQYF	TGCGCCAGCAGCCAAGGCCCAGGGTCCCCCCGGGAGACCCAGTACTTC
TRBV7-9	NA	NA	TRBJ2-2	CASSLPTRGETGELFF	TGTGCCAGCAGCTTACCAACGAGGGGCGAGACCGGGGAGCTGTTTTTT
TRBV7-9	TRBD2	NA	TRBJ2-3	CASRATSGGASDTQYF	TGTGCCAGCAGAGCTACTAGCGGGGGGGCTTCAGATACGCAGTATTTT
TRBV14	TRBD1	NA	TRBJ1-2	CASSQEARSGTGVYTF	TGTGCCAGCAGCCAAGAGGCCCGTTCCGGGACAGGGGTCTACACCTTC
TRBV5-6	NA	NA	TRBJ1-5	CASSTRGATSNQPQHF	TGTGCCAGCAGCACCCGGGGGGCTACGAGCAATCAGCCCCAGCATTTT
TRBV6-1	NA	NA	TRBJ1-2	CASSEARSVINGYTF	TGTGCCAGCAGTGAAGCGCGAAGTGTAATCAATGGCTACACCTTC
TRBV19	TRBD2	NA	TRBJ2-1	CASSTLAASSYNEQFF	TGTGCCAGTAGTACCCTAGCGGCGAGCTCCTACAATGAGCAGTTCTTC
TRBV5-4	NA	NA	TRBJ1-2	CASTGGQYYGYTF	TGTGCCAGCACGGGGGGCCAATACTATGGCTACACCTTC
TRBV7-9	NA	NA	TRBJ1-1	CASSFLKFEAFF	TGTGCCAGCAGCTTCCTGAAGTTTGAAGCTTTCTTT
TRBV27	TRBD2	NA	TRBJ2-1	CASSLGLAGGWYNEQFF	TGTGCCAGCAGTTTAGGTCTAGCGGGAGGCTGGTACAATGAGCAGTTCTTC
TRBV27	TRBD1	NA	TRBJ2-5	CASRDRPQETQYF	TGTGCCAGCCGGGACAGACCTCAAGAGACCCAGTACTTC
TRBV27	TRBD2	NA	TRBJ2-7	CASSWASGSYEQYF	TGTGCCAGCAGTTGGGCTAGCGGGAGTTACGAGCAGTACTTC
TRBV7-9	NA	NA	TRBJ1-4	CASSLSIANEKLFF	TGTGCCAGCAGCCTCTCAATAGCTAATGAAAAACTGTTTTTT
TRBV27	TRBD1	NA	TRBJ1-5	CASSLRDSKQPQHF	TGTGCCAGCAGTTTAAGGGACAGCAAGCAGCCCCAGCATTTT
TRBV11-2	NA	NA	TRBJ2-7	CASSLSGQSYEQYF	TGTGCCAGCAGCTTATCGGGACAAAGCTACGAGCAGTACTTC
TRBV7-9	TRBD1	NA	TRBJ1-2	CASSPKTGSYGYTF	TGTGCCAGCAGCCCCAAGACAGGGAGCTATGGCTACACCTTC
TRBV19	NA	NA	TRBJ1-6	CASSIDGEEPLHF	TGTGCCAGTAGTATAGACGGGGAGGAGCCCCTCCACTTT
TRBV27	TRBD2	once	TRBJ2-1	CASSLRGGSYNEQFF	TGTGCCAGCAGTTTGCGGGGGGGTTCCTACAATGAGCAGTTCTTC
TRBV27	NA	NA	TRBJ1-5	CASSLGGASQPQHF	TGTGCCAGCAGTTTAGGGGGGGCGAGTCAGCCCCAGCATTTT
TRBV4-1	TRBD1	NA	TRBJ2-2	CASNLPDRGNTGELFF	TGCGCCAGCAATCTACCGGACAGGGGGAACACCGGGGAGCTGTTTTTT
TRBV9	NA	NA	TRBJ2-1	CASELRLNDSYNEQFF	TGTGCCAGCGAATTACGACTTAACGATTCCTACAATGAGCAGTTCTTC
TRBV4-1	TRBD1	once	TRBJ1-5	CASSPRTGAINQPQHF	TGCGCCAGCAGCCCCCGGACAGGGGCGATCAATCAGCCCCAGCATTTT
TRBV6-1	TRBD1	NA	TRBJ2-1	CASSRGTAEQFF	TGTGCCAGCAGCCGAGGGACAGCAGAGCAGTTCTTC
TRBV6-5	TRBD2	NA	TRBJ2-7	CASSPLAGGRDEQYF	TGTGCCAGCAGCCCCTTAGCGGGAGGGCGCGACGAGCAGTACTTC